The 23 T cell receptor beta chains below come from one sample, sequenced in a study of shared clonotypes between healthy human individuals. Sequencing was performed with immunoSEQ multiplex PCR; in TCRdb, only in-frame clones are kept and a portion is missing. Found here are 1,100,000 or so clones, roughly 74% of them singletons; the top ten hold approximately 0.5%. The sample taken for sequencing was memory CD4+ T cells from PBMCs. Subset described: CD45RA-negative fraction. The receptors were sampled from a man younger than 35 in good health. Some clones in this sample may be carry-over from other donors' samples.

This clone was detected only once. The rearrangement joins TRBV29-1 to TRBJ1-1; the match to TRBD1 covers 9 bases. V dropped 7 bases and J dropped 3; count of bases not matched to a gene: 12. This CDR3 is 15 amino acids long. Germline CDR1 reads SQVTM; CDR2 reads ANQGSEA. CDR3 in DNA: TGCAGCGGAAGAGGGACGGGACAGGGAGACACTGAAGCTTTCTTT. This codes for CSGRGTGQGDTEAFF. Full variable domain (remainder filled in from reference TRBV29-1 and TRBJ1-1): SAVISQKPSRDICQRGTSLTIQCQVDSQVTMMFWYRQQPGQSLTLIATANQGSEATYESGFVIDKFPISRPNLTFSTLTVSNMSPEDSSIYLCSGRGTGQGDTEAFFGQGTRLTVV.

This clone was recorded a few times. The chain combines TRBV7-2 with TRBJ2-5, with a weak D call TRBD1 (5 bases). The CDR3 totals 16 residues. V was trimmed by 0 bases and J by 1 base, leaving 12 bases between them. Germline V gives CDR1 SGHTA, CDR2 FQGNSA. CDR3 residues: CASSLAGSRAQETQYF. The CDR3 nucleotides read TGTGCCAGCAGCTTAGCGGGGTCCAGGGCCCAAGAGACCCAGTACTTC.

This clone was counted only a few times. V gene TRBV9 combines with J gene TRBJ1-2, with a tentative D call TRBD1 (5 bases). V lost 0 bases to trimming and J lost 4 bases, with 13 bases between them. CDR3 length: 15 residues. Germline CDR1 is SGDLS and CDR2 is YYNGEE. CDR3 sequence reads: CASSVATGGGYGYTF. As DNA, the CDR3 is TGTGCCAGCAGCGTAGCTACAGGTGGAGGCTATGGCTACACCTTC.

The chain is built from TRBV19 and TRBJ1-1; D gene ambiguous. Germline V gives CDR1 LNHDA, CDR2 SQIVND (reference sequence). Trimming stripped 6 bases from V and 5 bases from J, with 13 bases between. The CDR3 sequence is 13 residues long. The CDR3 loop is CASSLGRRTEAFF. The CDR3 DNA follows: TGTGCCAGTAGCCTAGGGAGGCGGACTGAAGCTTTCTTT.

As for this clone: The sample has other DNA sequences that encode this CDR3 too. V gene TRBV2 combines with J gene TRBJ1-2, with a tentative D call TRBD1 (6 bases). CDR3 size: 13 residues. V was pared by 5 bases and J by 5 bases, with 12 bases between. CDR1 and CDR2 (germline): SNHLY, FYNNEI. The CDR3 sequence: CASSSEQGYGYTF. Here the CDR3 DNA reads TGTGCCAGCAGTTCCGAACAGGGATATGGCTACACCTTC.

This clone came up once. This chain uses TRBV27 with TRBJ2-2; 7 nucleotides agree with TRBD1. This CDR3 comprises 15 residues. The germline V gene encodes CDR1 MNHEY and CDR2 SMNVEV (reference sequence). The J segment lost 3 bases and the V segment lost 5 bases, leaving 6 bases of the junction unmatched. This chain's CDR3 is CASSTYRGYTGELFF. CDR3 bases: TGTGCCAGCAGTACTTACAGGGGTTACACCGGGGAGCTGTTTTTT.

This clone has only a few counts. The gene calls are TRBV6-1 and TRBJ1-5; unclear D gene. Germline V lookup: CDR1 MNHNS, CDR2 SASEGT. Trimming left V 8 bases short and J 7 bases short, with 18 bases between. The CDR3 consists of 14 residues. The CDR3 loop reads CASDENLGVQPQHF. CDR3 nucleotides: TGTGCCAGCGACGAGAACTTGGGCGTCCAGCCCCAGCATTTT.

This chain joins TRBV5-1 and TRBJ1-4, with D maybe TRBD1 (5 bases). Per the germline V gene, CDR1 is SGHRS and CDR2 is YFSETQ. The length of the CDR3 is 15 residues. Trimming cost V 5 bases and J 8 bases, with 19 bases left between them. CDR3 in DNA: TGCGCCAGCAGTCCGGCGGGGGTAGTCTGGGAAAAACTGTTTTTT. This sequence encodes CASSPAGVVWEKLFF.

Turning to this clone: This CDR3 is also generated by other DNA sequences in the sample. V usage is TRBV4-1 and J usage is TRBJ2-5; possible D gene TRBD2, 5 bases. This CDR3 comprises 14 residues. Per the germline V gene, CDR1 is MGHRA and CDR2 is YSYEKL. V lost 1 base and J lost 2, with 8 bases in between. CDR3 nucleotides: TGCGCCAGCAGCCAAGGCGGGCTTCAAGAGACCCAGTACTTC. Its translation: CASSQGGLQETQYF.

The CDR3 DNA is TGCGCCAGCAGTGAGAGAAGGGTCGGAGACACCATATATTTT. Its protein product is CASSERRVGDTIYF. The V gene is TRBV10-1, the J gene TRBJ1-3; D unclear. The V end lost 2 bases, the J end lost 8 bases, and 13 bases lay between the germline ends. The length of the CDR3 is 14 residues. Germline CDR1 reads WNHNN; CDR2 reads SYGVQD (reference sequence).

This clone was observed once. DNA for the CDR3: TGTGCCAGCAGTGGGGGACTAGCGCGTTACAATGAGCAGTTCTTC. Translating gives CASSGGLARYNEQFF. The genes are TRBV6-1 and TRBJ2-1; 10 bases map to TRBD2. CDR1 and CDR2 from the germline V gene are MNHNS and SASEGT. The CDR3 has 15 residues. The V and J ends lost 4 bases and 4 bases, in that order; junction bases with no gene match: 4.

Concerning this clone itself: The identical CDR3 is also encoded by other nucleotide sequences in the sample. This sequence joins TRBV5-1 and TRBJ2-5; D is undetermined. This CDR3 region has 14 residues. CDR1 SGHRS and CDR2 YFSETQ come from the germline V gene. The V end lost 3 bases, the J end lost 2 bases, and 11 bases lay between the germline ends. CDR3 residues: CASSSDPAQETQYF. The CDR3 nucleotides are TGCGCCAGCAGCTCCGATCCTGCTCAAGAGACCCAGTACTTC.

This sequence joins TRBV5-6 and TRBJ1-1, with D unresolved. The CDR3 contains 12 residues. Per the germline V gene, CDR1 is SGHDT and CDR2 is YYEEEE. V lost 0 bases and J lost 5, with 5 bases in between. DNA of the CDR3: TGTGCCAGCAGCTTGGGGGCGACTGAAGCTTTCTTT. It specifies CASSLGATEAFF. Combining the CDR3 with reference TRBV5-6 and TRBJ1-1 gives the whole variable domain DAGVTQSPTHLIKTRGQQVTLRCSPKSGHDTVSWYQQALGQGPQFIFQYYEEEERQRGNFPDRFSGHQFPNYSSELNVNALLLGDSALYLCASSLGATEAFFGQGTRLTVV.

As regards this clone: A single base separates this from a much larger clone, so it may be a read error. The sample holds other DNA sequences that translate to the same CDR3. V is TRBV5-4 and J is TRBJ1-5, with D tentatively TRBD1 (5 bases). The CDR3 spans 13 residues. V lost 0 bases, J lost 5 bases, and 6 bases lay in between. Germline values: CDR1 SGHNT, CDR2 YYREEE (reference sequence). CDR3 coding DNA: TGTGCCAGCAGCTTGGGGGGGGATCAGCCCCAGCATTTT. Its translation: CASSLGGDQPQHF.

This sequence joins TRBV28 and TRBJ2-7; 10 bases map to TRBD2. The germline CDR1 and CDR2 sequences are MDHEN and SYDVKM. J lost 2 bases, V lost 6 bases, and 10 bases had no gene match. This CDR3 contains 16 residues. The CDR3 loop reads CASSYSLAGVTYEQYF. The CDR3 DNA reads as TGTGCCAGCAGCTACTCGCTAGCGGGAGTGACCTACGAGCAGTACTTC.

Ten or more counts support this clone. The chain recombines TRBV14 with TRBJ2-3; 8 bases align to TRBD1. The CDR3 covers 17 residues. Germline CDR1 reads SGHDN; CDR2 reads FVKESK. Germline trimming cut 0 bases from V and 3 bases from J; bases unmatched to any gene: 8. The CDR3 bases are TGTGCCAGCAGCCAAGATTGGGGCAGGGGGCTGACAGATACGCAGTATTTT. It encodes CASSQDWGRGLTDTQYF.

V is TRBV7-2 and J is TRBJ2-1; D assignment may be TRBD1 or TRBD2 (5 bases each). Trimming took off 4 bases at V and 0 bases at J, with 10 bases between the two ends. Germline-derived CDR1 and CDR2 are SGHTA and FQGNSA. CDR3 length: 15 residues. The CDR3 nucleotides are TGTGCCAGCAGCTGGGACGGTTCCTCCTACAATGAGCAGTTCTTC. Residues: CASSWDGSSYNEQFF.

Only a few counts were recorded for this clone. This sample also contains other DNA sequences that code for the same CDR3. The rearrangement links TRBV5-1 to TRBJ1-2; no definite D call. The germline V gene has CDR1 SGHRS and CDR2 YFSETQ. This CDR3 region has 13 residues. The V end lost 0 bases, the J end lost 3 bases, and 6 bases lay between the germline ends. The DNA of the CDR3 is TGCGCCAGCAGCTTGGCCGCTGACTATGGCTACACCTTC. This gives the protein CASSLAADYGYTF.

The rearrangement uses TRBV5-4 and TRBJ2-1; 10 nucleotides line up with TRBD1. With V trimmed by 4 bases and J by 4 bases, 11 bases remained unmatched. Germline V gene sequence: CDR1 SGHNT, CDR2 YYREEE (reference sequence). There are 17 residues in the CDR3. CDR3 in amino acids: CASSRQGAVTLYNEQFF. The CDR3 region has the DNA TGTGCCAGCAGCCGACAGGGGGCCGTAACTCTTTACAATGAGCAGTTCTTC.

This clone was counted a single time. CDR3 amino acids: CASSPGTGGLYEQYF. DNA for the CDR3: TGCGCCAGCAGCCCTGGGACAGGGGGACTCTACGAGCAGTACTTC. J is TRBJ2-7 and V is TRBV4-3; TRBD1 agrees at 11 bases. The J segment lost 3 bases and the V segment lost 4 bases, leaving 5 bases of the junction unmatched. CDR1 and CDR2 from the germline V gene are LGHNA and YSLEER. The CDR3 runs to 15 residues.

The chain combines TRBV4-3 with TRBJ1-2; 7 positions match TRBD1. Looked up from germline, CDR1 is LGHNA and CDR2 is YSLEER. CDR3 length: 14 amino acids. V shed 1 base and J 8 bases; nucleotides not matched to a gene: 7. CDR3 region: CASSQAQGVWGYTF. CDR3 nucleotide sequence: TGCGCCAGCAGCCAAGCGCAGGGGGTGTGGGGCTACACCTTC.

The table lists this clone with a count of one. The chain employs TRBV19 and TRBJ2-1; no definite D call. In germline, CDR1 is LNHDA, CDR2 SQIVND (reference sequence). CDR3 length: 11 residues. The V end lost 3 bases, the J end lost 7 bases, and 4 bases lay between the germline ends. CDR3 sequence reads: CASSMRNEQFF. CDR3 nucleotide sequence: TGTGCCAGTAGTATGAGGAATGAGCAGTTCTTC. Filled out from reference TRBV19 and TRBJ2-1, the complete variable domain reads DGGITQSPKYLFRKEGQNVTLSCEQNLNHDAMYWYRQDPGQGLRLIYYSQIVNDFQKGDIAEGYSVSREKKESFPLTVTSAQKNPTAFYLCASSMRNEQFFGPGTRLTVL.

J is TRBJ2-7 and V is TRBV27; D gene ambiguous. Germline V gene lookup returns CDR1 MNHEY and CDR2 SMNVEV (reference sequence). This CDR3 comprises 15 residues. Trimming shortened V by 1 base and J by 2 bases, and 12 bases separated the two germline ends. The CDR3 is CASSLWSSLPYEQYF. The DNA for the CDR3 is TGTGCCAGCAGTTTATGGTCCTCCTTGCCCTACGAGCAGTACTTC.